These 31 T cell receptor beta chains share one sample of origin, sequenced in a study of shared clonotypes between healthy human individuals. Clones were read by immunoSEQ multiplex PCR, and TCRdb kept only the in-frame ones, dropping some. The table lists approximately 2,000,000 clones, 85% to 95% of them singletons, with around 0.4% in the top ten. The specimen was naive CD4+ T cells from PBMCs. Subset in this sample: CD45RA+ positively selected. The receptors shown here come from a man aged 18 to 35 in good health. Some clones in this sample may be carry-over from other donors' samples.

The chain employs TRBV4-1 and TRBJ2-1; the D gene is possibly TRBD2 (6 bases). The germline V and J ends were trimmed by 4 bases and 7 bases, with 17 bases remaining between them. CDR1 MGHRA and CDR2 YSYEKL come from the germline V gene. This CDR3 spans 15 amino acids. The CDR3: CASSPQRVGSNEQFF. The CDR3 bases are TGCGCCAGCAGCCCCCAGCGGGTAGGCTCGAATGAGCAGTTCTTC.

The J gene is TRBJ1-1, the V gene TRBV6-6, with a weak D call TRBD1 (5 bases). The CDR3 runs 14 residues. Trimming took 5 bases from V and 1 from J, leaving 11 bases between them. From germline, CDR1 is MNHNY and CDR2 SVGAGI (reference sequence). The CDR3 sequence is CASSTLQGNTEAFF. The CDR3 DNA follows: TGTGCCAGCAGTACACTCCAGGGGAACACTGAAGCTTTCTTT.

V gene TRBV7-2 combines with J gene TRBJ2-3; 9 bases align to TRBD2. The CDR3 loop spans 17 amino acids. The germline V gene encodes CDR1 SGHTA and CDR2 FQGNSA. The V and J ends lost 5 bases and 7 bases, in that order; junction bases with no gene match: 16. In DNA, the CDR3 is TGTGCCAGCAGCGCAGGGTACCCCGCGGCGGGGGGGAATACGCAGTATTTT. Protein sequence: CASSAGYPAAGGNTQYF.

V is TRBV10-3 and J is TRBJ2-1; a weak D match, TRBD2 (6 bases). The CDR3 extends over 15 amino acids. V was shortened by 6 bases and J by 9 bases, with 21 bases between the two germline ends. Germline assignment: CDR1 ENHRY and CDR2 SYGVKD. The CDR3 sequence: CAISSRLEDASEQFF. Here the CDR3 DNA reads TGTGCCATCAGCTCCAGACTAGAGGATGCCTCTGAGCAGTTCTTC.

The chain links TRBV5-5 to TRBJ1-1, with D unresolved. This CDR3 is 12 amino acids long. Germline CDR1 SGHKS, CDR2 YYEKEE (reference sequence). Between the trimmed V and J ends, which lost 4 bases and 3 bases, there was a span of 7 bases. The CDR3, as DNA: TGTGCCAGCAGCGCGATAGACACTGAAGCTTTCTTT. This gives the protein CASSAIDTEAFF. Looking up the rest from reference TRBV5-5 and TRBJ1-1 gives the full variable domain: DAGVTQSPTHLIKTRGQQVTLRCSPISGHKSVSWYQQVLGQGPQFIFQYYEKEERGRGNFPDRFSARQFPNYSSELNVNALLLGDSALYLCASSAIDTEAFFGQGTRLTVV.

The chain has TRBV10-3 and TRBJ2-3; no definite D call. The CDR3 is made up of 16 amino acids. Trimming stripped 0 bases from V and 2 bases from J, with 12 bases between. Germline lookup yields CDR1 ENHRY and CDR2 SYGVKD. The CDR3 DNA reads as TGTGCCATCAGTGAGTCCAGTTCCACGAACACAGATACGCAGTATTTT. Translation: CAISESSSTNTDTQYF.

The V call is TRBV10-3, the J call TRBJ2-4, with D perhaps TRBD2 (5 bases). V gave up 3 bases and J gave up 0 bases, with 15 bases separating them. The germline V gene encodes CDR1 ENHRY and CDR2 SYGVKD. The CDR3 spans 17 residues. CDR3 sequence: CAISEWAGAEAKNIQYF. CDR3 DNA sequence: TGTGCCATCAGTGAATGGGCGGGCGCCGAAGCCAAAAACATTCAGTACTTC.

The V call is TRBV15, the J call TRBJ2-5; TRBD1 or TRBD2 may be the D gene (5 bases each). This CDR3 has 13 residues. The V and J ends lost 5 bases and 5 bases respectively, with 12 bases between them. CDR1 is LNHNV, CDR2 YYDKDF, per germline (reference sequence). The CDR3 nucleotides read TGTGCCACCAGCGACCGGGACGGCGAGACCCAGTACTTC. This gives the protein CATSDRDGETQYF.

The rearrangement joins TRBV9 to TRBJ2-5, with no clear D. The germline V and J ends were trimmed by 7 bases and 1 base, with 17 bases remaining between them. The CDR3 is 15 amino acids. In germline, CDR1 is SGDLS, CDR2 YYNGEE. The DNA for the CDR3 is TGTGCCAGCGCGGCCCAACCAGGCCCCCAAGAGACCCAGTACTTC. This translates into CASAAQPGPQETQYF.

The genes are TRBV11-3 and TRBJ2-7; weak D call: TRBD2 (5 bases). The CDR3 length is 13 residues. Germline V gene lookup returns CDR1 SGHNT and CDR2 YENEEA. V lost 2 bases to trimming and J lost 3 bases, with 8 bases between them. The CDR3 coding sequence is TGTGCCAGCAGCTTATCTAGCAGCTACGAGCAGTACTTC. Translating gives CASSLSSSYEQYF.

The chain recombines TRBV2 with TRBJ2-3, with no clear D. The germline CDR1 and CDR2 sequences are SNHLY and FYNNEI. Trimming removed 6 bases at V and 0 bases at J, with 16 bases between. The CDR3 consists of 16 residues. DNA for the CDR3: TGTGCCAGCAGCGGCCGAACCGGATCTAGCACAGATACGCAGTATTTT. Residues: CASSGRTGSSTDTQYF.

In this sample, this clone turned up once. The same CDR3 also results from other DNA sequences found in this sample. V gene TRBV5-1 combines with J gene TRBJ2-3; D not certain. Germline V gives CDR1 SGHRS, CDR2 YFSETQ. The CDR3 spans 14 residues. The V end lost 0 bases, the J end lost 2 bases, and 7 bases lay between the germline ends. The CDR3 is CASSLAQLTDTQYF. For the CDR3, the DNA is TGCGCCAGCAGCTTGGCACAGCTCACAGATACGCAGTATTTT. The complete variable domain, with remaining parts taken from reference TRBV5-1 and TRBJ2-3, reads KAGVTQTPRYLIKTRGQQVTLSCSPISGHRSVSWYQQTPGQGLQFLFEYFSETQRNKGNFPGRFSGRQFSNSRSEMNVSTLELGDSALYLCASSLAQLTDTQYFGPGTRLTVL.

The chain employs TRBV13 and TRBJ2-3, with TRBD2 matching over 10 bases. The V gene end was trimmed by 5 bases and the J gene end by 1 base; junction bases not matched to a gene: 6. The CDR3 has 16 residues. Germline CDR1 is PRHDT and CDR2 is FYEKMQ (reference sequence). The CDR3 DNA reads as TGTGCCAGCAGCCATCGGACTAGCGGAGGCACAGATACGCAGTATTTT. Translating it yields CASSHRTSGGTDTQYF.

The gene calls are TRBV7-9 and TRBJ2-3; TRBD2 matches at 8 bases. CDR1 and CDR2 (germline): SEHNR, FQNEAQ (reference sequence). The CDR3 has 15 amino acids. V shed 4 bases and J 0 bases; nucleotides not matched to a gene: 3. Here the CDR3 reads CASSSSGRSTDTQYF. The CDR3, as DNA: TGTGCCAGCAGCTCCAGCGGGAGAAGCACAGATACGCAGTATTTT.

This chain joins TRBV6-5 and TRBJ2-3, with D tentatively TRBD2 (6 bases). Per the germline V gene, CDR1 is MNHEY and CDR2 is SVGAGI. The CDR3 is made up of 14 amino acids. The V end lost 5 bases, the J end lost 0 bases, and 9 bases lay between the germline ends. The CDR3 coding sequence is TGTGCCAGCAGTATAGCGGTCAGCACAGATACGCAGTATTTT. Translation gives CASSIAVSTDTQYF.

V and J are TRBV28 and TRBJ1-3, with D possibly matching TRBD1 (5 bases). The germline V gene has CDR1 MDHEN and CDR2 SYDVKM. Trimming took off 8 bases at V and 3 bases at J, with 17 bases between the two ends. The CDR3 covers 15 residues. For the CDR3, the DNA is TGTGCCAGCCTCCGACAGCCAGGCTATGGAAACACCATATATTTT. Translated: CASLRQPGYGNTIYF.

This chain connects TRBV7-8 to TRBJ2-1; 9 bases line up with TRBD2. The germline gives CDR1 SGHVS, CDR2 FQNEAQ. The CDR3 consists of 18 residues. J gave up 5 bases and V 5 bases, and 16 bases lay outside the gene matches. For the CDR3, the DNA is TGTGCCAGCAGCCTTCTTAGCGCTATTCTAGCGGGACACAATGAGCAGTTCTTC. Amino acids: CASSLLSAILAGHNEQFF.

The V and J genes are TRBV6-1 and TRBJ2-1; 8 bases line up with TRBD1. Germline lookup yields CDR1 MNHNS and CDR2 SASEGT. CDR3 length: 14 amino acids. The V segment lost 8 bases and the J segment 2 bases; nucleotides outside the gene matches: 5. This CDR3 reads CASLDRVPYNEQFF. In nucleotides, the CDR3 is TGTGCCAGCTTGGACAGGGTCCCCTACAATGAGCAGTTCTTC.

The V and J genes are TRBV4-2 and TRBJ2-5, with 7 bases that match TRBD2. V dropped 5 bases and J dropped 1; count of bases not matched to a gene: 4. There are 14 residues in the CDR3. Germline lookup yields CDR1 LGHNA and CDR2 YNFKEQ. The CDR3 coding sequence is TGTGCCAGCAGCACTGGGGGGGTCCAAGAGACCCAGTACTTC. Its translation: CASSTGGVQETQYF.

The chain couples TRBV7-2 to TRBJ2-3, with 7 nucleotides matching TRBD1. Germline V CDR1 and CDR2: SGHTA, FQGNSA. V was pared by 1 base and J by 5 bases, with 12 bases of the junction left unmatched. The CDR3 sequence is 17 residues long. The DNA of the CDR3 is TGTGCCAGCAGCTTAGGTGGGCGAGGACAGGTCTTAGATACGCAGTATTTT. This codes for CASSLGGRGQVLDTQYF. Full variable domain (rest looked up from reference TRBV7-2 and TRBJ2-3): GAGVSQSPSNKVTEKGKDVELRCDPISGHTALYWYRQSLGQGLEFLIYFQGNSAPDKSGLPSDRFSAERTGGSVSTLTIQRTQQEDSAVYLCASSLGGRGQVLDTQYFGPGTRLTVL.

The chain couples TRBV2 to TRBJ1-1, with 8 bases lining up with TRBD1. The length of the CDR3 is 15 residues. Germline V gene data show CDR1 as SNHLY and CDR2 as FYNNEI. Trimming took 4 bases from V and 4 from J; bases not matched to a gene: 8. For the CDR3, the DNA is TGTGCCAGCAGTGCCCAGGGGGCGTTGGGCACTGAAGCTTTCTTT. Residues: CASSAQGALGTEAFF.

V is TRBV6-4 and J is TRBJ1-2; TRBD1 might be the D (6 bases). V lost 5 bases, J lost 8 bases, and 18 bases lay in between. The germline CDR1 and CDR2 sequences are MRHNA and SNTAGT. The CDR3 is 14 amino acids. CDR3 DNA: TGTGCCAGCAGTAGGGGGGGACTTGGAGAAGGCTACACCTTC. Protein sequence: CASSRGGLGEGYTF.

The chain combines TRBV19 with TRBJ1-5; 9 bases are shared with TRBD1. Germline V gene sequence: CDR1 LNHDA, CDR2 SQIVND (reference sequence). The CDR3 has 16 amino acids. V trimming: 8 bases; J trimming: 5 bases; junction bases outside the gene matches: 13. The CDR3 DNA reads TGTGCCAGTTGCCCGATATTACAGGGGGCCGATCAGCCCCAGCATTTT. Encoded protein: CASCPILQGADQPQHF.

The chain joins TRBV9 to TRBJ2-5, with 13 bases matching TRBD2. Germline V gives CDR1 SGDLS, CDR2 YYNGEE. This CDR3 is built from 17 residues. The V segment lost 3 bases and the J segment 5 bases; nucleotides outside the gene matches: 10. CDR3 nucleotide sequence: TGTGCCAGCAGCGCAGGGGGACTAGCGGGGCGAGGGGAGACCCAGTACTTC. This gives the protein CASSAGGLAGRGETQYF.

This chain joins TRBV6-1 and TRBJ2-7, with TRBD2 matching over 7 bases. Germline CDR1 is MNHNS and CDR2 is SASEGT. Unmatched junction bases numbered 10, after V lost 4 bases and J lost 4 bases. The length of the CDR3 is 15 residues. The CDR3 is CASSGGGGSLYEQYF. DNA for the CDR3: TGTGCCAGCAGTGGAGGAGGCGGGAGTTTATACGAGCAGTACTTC.

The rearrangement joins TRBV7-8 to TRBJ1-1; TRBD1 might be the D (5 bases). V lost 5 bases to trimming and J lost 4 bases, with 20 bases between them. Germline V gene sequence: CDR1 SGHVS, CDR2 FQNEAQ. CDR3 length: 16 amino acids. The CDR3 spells CASSPPPWDRGTEAFF. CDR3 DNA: TGTGCCAGCAGCCCACCGCCCTGGGACCGCGGCACTGAAGCTTTCTTT.

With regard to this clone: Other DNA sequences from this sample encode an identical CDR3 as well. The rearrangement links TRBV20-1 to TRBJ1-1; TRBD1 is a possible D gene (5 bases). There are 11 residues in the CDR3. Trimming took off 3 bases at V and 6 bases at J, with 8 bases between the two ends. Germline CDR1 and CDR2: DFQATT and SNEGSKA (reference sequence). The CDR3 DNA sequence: TGCAGTGCTAGCCTGGGGGCTGAAGCTTTCTTT. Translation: CSASLGAEAFF.

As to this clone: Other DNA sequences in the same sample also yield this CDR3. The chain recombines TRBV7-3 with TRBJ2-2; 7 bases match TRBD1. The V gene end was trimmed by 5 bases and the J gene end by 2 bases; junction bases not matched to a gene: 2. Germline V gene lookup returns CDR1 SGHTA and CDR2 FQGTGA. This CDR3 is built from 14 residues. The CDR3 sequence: CASSRTGNTGELFF. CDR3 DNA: TGTGCCAGCAGCCGGACAGGAAACACCGGGGAGCTGTTTTTT.

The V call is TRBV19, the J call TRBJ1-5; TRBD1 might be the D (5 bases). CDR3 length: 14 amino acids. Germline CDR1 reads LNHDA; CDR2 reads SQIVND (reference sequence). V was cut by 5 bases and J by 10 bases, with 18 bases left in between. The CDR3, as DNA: TGTGCCAGTAGTCCCGGGACGAGGGATTCTCCCCAGCATTTT. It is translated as CASSPGTRDSPQHF.

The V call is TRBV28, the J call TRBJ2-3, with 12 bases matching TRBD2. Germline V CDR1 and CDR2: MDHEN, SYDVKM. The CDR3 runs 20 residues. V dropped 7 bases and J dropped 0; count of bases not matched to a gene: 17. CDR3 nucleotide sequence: TGTGCCAGCAATAAGCCGGTGGGACTAGCGGGCAGGTTGAGCACAGATACGCAGTATTTT. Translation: CASNKPVGLAGRLSTDTQYF.

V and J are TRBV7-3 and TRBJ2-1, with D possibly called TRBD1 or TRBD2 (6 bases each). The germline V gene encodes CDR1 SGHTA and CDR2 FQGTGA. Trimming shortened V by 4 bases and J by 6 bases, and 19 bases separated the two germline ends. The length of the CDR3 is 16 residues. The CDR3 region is CASSYLGGPRVNEQFF. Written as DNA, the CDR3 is TGTGCCAGCAGCTATCTAGGGGGGCCTAGGGTCAATGAGCAGTTCTTC.